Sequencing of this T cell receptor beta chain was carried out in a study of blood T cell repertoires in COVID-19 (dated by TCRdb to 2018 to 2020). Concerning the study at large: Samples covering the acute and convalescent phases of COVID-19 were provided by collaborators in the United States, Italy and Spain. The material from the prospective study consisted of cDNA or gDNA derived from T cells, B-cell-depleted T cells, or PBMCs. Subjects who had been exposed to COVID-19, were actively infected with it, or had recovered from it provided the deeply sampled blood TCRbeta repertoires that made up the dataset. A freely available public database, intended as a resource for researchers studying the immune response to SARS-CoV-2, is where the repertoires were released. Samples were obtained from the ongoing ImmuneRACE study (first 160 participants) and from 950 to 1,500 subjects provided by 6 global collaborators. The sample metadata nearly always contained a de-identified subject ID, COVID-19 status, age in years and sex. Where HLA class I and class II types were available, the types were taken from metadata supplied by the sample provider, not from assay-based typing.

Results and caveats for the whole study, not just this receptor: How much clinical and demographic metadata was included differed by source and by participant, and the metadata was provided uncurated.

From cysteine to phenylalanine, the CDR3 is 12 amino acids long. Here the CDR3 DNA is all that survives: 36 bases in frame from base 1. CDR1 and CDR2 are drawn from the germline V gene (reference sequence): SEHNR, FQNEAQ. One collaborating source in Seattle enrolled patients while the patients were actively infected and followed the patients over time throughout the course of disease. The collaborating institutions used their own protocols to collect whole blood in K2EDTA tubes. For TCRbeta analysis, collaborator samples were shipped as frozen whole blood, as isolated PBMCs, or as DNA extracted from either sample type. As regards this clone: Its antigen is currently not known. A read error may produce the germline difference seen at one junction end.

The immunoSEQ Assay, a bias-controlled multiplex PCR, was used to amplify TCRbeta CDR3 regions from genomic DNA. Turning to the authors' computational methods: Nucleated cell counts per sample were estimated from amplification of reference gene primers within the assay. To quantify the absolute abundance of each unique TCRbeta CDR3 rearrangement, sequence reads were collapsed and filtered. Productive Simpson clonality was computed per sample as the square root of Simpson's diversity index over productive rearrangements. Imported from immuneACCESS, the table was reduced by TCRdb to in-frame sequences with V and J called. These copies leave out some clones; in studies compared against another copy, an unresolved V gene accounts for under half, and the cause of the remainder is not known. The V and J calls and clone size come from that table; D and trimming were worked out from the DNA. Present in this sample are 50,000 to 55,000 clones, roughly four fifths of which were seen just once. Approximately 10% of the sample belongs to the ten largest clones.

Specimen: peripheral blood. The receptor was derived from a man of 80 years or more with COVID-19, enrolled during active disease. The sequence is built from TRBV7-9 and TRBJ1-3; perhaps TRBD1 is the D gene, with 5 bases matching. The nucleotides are TGTGCCAGCAGCATAATCGCCAGGGCTGGAAATTTT. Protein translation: CASSIIARAGNF.